A single sample is the source of the 28 T cell receptor beta chains below, sequenced in a study of shared clonotypes between healthy human individuals. The repertoire was sequenced with immunoSEQ multiplex PCR; TCRdb's copy has only in-frame clones and lacks some. This sample has about 2 million clones, with roughly 94% found just once. Cells designated naive CD8 were CD45RO-negative and were positively selected for CCR7, with terminally differentiated effector memory CD45RA+ cells excluded. The specimen sequenced was naive CD8+ T cells sorted from blood. All receptors come from a man aged 18 to 29 in good health.

The gene calls are TRBV13 and TRBJ2-7; the match to TRBD1 covers 7 bases. CDR1 PRHDT and CDR2 FYEKMQ come from the germline V gene (reference sequence). J was trimmed by 3 bases and V by 4 bases; bases with no gene match: 6. The CDR3 is 14 amino acids. CDR3 coding DNA: TGTGCCAGCAGCTCCGGGACAGCTCGCTACGAGCAGTACTTC. Amino acids: CASSSGTARYEQYF.

V gene TRBV4-1 combines with J gene TRBJ2-2, with 10 positions matching TRBD2. V lost 0 bases, J lost 2 bases, and 9 bases stayed unmatched. Per the germline V gene, CDR1 is MGHRA and CDR2 is YSYEKL. This CDR3 region has 19 residues. The CDR3 loop is CASSQDLVAGGQNTGELFF. The CDR3 DNA reads TGCGCCAGCAGCCAAGATTTGGTAGCGGGGGGCCAAAACACCGGGGAGCTGTTTTTT.

The chain couples TRBV27 to TRBJ2-7; no definite D call. Trimming stripped 5 bases from V and 3 bases from J, with 14 bases between. This CDR3 has 14 amino acids. Germline V CDR1 and CDR2: MNHEY, SMNVEV (reference sequence). The chain's CDR3 is CASSPRRDRYEQYF. The CDR3 DNA follows: TGTGCCAGCAGTCCCCGAAGGGATCGCTACGAGCAGTACTTC.

Concerning this clone: The same CDR3 is also encoded by other DNA sequences in this sample. The rearrangement joins TRBV7-6 to TRBJ2-6, with D unresolved. The germline V and J ends were trimmed by 5 bases and 4 bases, with 9 bases remaining between them. This CDR3 has 14 amino acids. CDR1 and CDR2 (germline): SGHVS, FNYEAQ. The CDR3 spells CASSPLGGANVLTF. DNA of the CDR3: TGTGCCAGCAGCCCCCTGGGAGGGGCCAACGTCCTGACTTTC. The full variable domain, completed using reference TRBV7-6 and TRBJ2-6, is GAGVSQSPRYKVTKRGQDVALRCDPISGHVSLYWYRQALGQGPEFLTYFNYEAQQDKSGLPNDRFSAERPEGSISTLTIQRTEQRDSAMYRCASSPLGGANVLTFGAGSRLTVL.

This clone has a single count. The chain uses TRBV2 and TRBJ1-1; D is unresolved. Deletions cut 6 bases from V and 2 bases from J, with 7 bases between. Germline V lookup: CDR1 SNHLY, CDR2 FYNNEI. The CDR3 runs 12 residues. The CDR3: CASSSVNTEAFF. The CDR3 DNA follows: TGTGCCAGCAGCTCAGTTAACACTGAAGCTTTCTTT. Supplemented by reference TRBV2 and TRBJ1-1, the full variable domain reads EPEVTQTPSHQVTQMGQEVILRCVPISNHLYFYWYRQILGQKVEFLVSFYNNEISEKSEIFDDQFSVERPDGSNFTLKIRSTKLEDSAMYFCASSSVNTEAFFGQGTRLTVV.

The chain combines TRBV30 with TRBJ2-1; D not resolved. The CDR3 totals 15 residues. The ends were cut back, 4 bases at V and 1 base at J, with 14 bases in the middle. The germline V gene encodes CDR1 GTSNPN and CDR2 SVGIG (reference sequence). Written as DNA, the CDR3 is TGTGCCTGGATCGTGGGTTACGGATCCTACAATGAGCAGTTCTTC. It yields the protein CAWIVGYGSYNEQFF.

In nucleotides, the CDR3 is TGTGCCAGCAGTTACTCTATAGAGGACACCATATATTTT. It codes for CASSYSIEDTIYF. The chain uses TRBV6-6 and TRBJ1-3; D not certain. The CDR3 sequence is 13 residues long. CDR1 and CDR2 from the germline V gene are MNHNY and SVGAGI (reference sequence). The germline V and J ends were trimmed by 0 bases and 8 bases, with 8 bases remaining between them.

The chain couples TRBV27 to TRBJ2-1, with TRBD1 matching 8 bases. The V gene end was trimmed by 5 bases and the J gene end by 10 bases; junction bases not matched to a gene: 7. The germline V gene has CDR1 MNHEY and CDR2 SMNVEV (reference sequence). The CDR3 spans 13 residues. CDR3: CASSLGTGREQFF. The DNA of the CDR3 is TGTGCCAGCAGTCTCGGGACAGGTCGGGAGCAGTTCTTC.

This clone has just a few counts. The chain couples TRBV10-3 to TRBJ1-6, with a possible D match to TRBD1 (5 bases). Germline V lookup: CDR1 ENHRY, CDR2 SYGVKD. Between the trimmed V and J ends, which lost 7 bases and 10 bases, there was a span of 14 bases. This CDR3 comprises 13 residues. CDR3 sequence: CAIKMTGDSPLHF. CDR3 in DNA: TGTGCCATCAAAATGACTGGGGACTCACCCCTCCACTTT.

The count of this clone is one. This rearrangement joins TRBV4-3 to TRBJ2-7; D gene ambiguous. Germline-derived CDR1 and CDR2 are LGHNA and YSLEER. This CDR3 contains 15 residues. V lost 3 bases to trimming and J lost 2 bases, with 14 bases between them. Written as DNA, the CDR3 is TGCGCCAGCAGCCATCTTATAGACTCTCCCTACGAGCAGTACTTC. Encoded protein: CASSHLIDSPYEQYF.

This CDR3 reads CASSLSDTTYEQYF. The CDR3 DNA is TGTGCCAGCAGCTTATCCGACACCACCTACGAGCAGTACTTC. The V and J genes are TRBV7-9 and TRBJ2-7, with D unresolved. Trimming shortened V by 2 bases and J by 2 bases, and 10 bases separated the two germline ends. From germline, CDR1 is SEHNR and CDR2 FQNEAQ (reference sequence). The CDR3 covers 14 residues.

J is TRBJ2-2 and V is TRBV27, with D perhaps matching TRBD2 (6 bases). CDR1 is MNHEY, CDR2 SMNVEV, per germline (reference sequence). The CDR3 contains 13 residues. The germline V and J ends were trimmed by 5 bases and 5 bases, with 9 bases remaining between them. The CDR3 nucleotides read TGTGCCAGCAGTATACGGGGGACCGGGGAGCTGTTTTTT. Encoded protein: CASSIRGTGELFF.

The DNA for the CDR3 is TGTGCCAGCAGCTCTAGCGGGAGGAACACCGGGGAGCTGTTTTTT. Its protein is CASSSSGRNTGELFF. The chain joins TRBV7-9 to TRBJ2-2; 10 bases map to TRBD2. The germline CDR1 and CDR2 sequences are SEHNR and FQNEAQ (reference sequence). CDR3 length: 15 residues. J gave up 1 base and V 4 bases, and 0 bases lay outside the gene matches.

This chain uses TRBV11-3 with TRBJ2-7, with TRBD1 identical over 9 bases. V was pared by 2 bases and J by 6 bases, with 14 bases of the junction left unmatched. CDR3 length equals 17 residues. Germline V gene data show CDR1 as SGHNT and CDR2 as YENEEA. The CDR3 nucleotides are TGTGCCAGCAGCTTAAAGGTTACGGGGACAGGGCTCTCCGAGCAGTACTTC. It codes for CASSLKVTGTGLSEQYF.

This chain links TRBV6-5 with TRBJ1-4; possibly TRBD1 for D (5 bases). V was pared by 2 bases and J by 6 bases, with 13 bases between. Per the germline V gene, CDR1 is MNHEY and CDR2 is SVGAGI. The CDR3 extends over 15 amino acids. The CDR3 nucleotides read TGTGCCAGCAGTTACCGGGGCAGCGGAGATGAAAAACTGTTTTTT. Amino acids: CASSYRGSGDEKLFF.

The rearrangement joins TRBV27 to TRBJ2-7, with 7 bases matching TRBD1. V was clipped by 8 bases and J by 0 bases; unmatched bases: 4. Germline loops: CDR1 MNHEY, CDR2 SMNVEV (reference sequence). The CDR3 runs to 13 residues. CDR3 in amino acids: CASWDSLSYEQYF. Written as DNA, the CDR3 is TGTGCCAGCTGGGACAGCCTCTCCTACGAGCAGTACTTC.

As DNA, the CDR3 is TGTGCCACCAGCTTTATTTTGAACACTGAAGCTTTCTTT. Its translation: CATSFILNTEAFF. The chain links TRBV15 to TRBJ1-1; D unresolved. The CDR3 covers 13 residues. Germline V lookup: CDR1 LNHNV, CDR2 YYDKDF (reference sequence). V dropped 5 bases and J dropped 0 bases, with 7 bases sitting between them.

With respect to this clone: This CDR3 is also generated by other DNA sequences in the sample. This sequence joins TRBV7-9 and TRBJ2-2; D call uncertain. The CDR3 sequence is 13 residues long. V was trimmed by 5 bases and J by 1 base, leaving 5 bases between them. CDR1 is SEHNR, CDR2 FQNEAQ, per germline (reference sequence). The CDR3 sequence: CASSPQNTGELFF. In DNA form, the CDR3 reads TGTGCCAGCAGCCCACAGAACACCGGGGAGCTGTTTTTT.

As regards this clone: This CDR3 is also generated by other DNA sequences in the sample. The rearrangement uses TRBV19 and TRBJ1-2; 10 bases fit TRBD1. The CDR3 length is 13 residues. The V gene's germline CDR1 is LNHDA and CDR2 SQIVND (reference sequence). V was pared by 6 bases and J by 5 bases, with 3 bases of the junction left unmatched. CDR3 sequence (DNA): TGTGCCAGTAGCGCGGACAGGGGGTATGGCTACACCTTC. It is translated as CASSADRGYGYTF.

The rearrangement links TRBV29-1 to TRBJ1-4; a weak D match, TRBD1 (6 bases). Trimming cost V 4 bases and J 8 bases, with 14 bases left between them. Germline V CDR1 and CDR2: SQVTM, ANQGSEA. CDR3 length equals 13 residues. The CDR3 spells CSVASGHEEKLFF. The CDR3 DNA reads as TGCAGCGTTGCTTCGGGACACGAGGAAAAACTGTTTTTT.

This clone came up a few times. The DNA for the CDR3 is TGTGCCAGCAGCGTAGCGGACAGGGGGCTCACTGAAGCTTTCTTT. It yields the protein CASSVADRGLTEAFF. The gene calls are TRBV9 and TRBJ1-1; 11 bases match TRBD1. This CDR3 spans 15 amino acids. CDR1 and CDR2 from the germline V gene are SGDLS and YYNGEE. The ends lost 0 bases at V and 4 bases at J; junction bases unmatched: 2.

The CDR3 loop is CASSIGAGPETQYF. The CDR3, as DNA: TGTGCCAGTAGTATAGGGGCAGGGCCGGAGACCCAGTACTTC. The rearrangement joins TRBV19 to TRBJ2-5; D might be TRBD1 (5 bases). V dropped 1 base and J dropped 5 bases, with 11 bases sitting between them. CDR1 and CDR2 (germline): LNHDA, SQIVND (reference sequence). The CDR3 totals 14 residues.

This rearrangement joins TRBV5-1 to TRBJ2-3; 8 positions match TRBD1. The CDR3 consists of 19 residues. Per the germline V gene, CDR1 is SGHRS and CDR2 is YFSETQ. The trim removed 5 bases at V and 0 bases at J, leaving 17 bases unmatched. The CDR3 spells CASRFGYFAGQESTDTQYF. The DNA for the CDR3 is TGCGCCAGCAGGTTTGGTTATTTCGCGGGACAGGAAAGCACAGATACGCAGTATTTT.

The chain joins TRBV27 to TRBJ2-3, with 7 bases lining up with TRBD1. The CDR3 runs 17 residues. CDR1 is MNHEY, CDR2 SMNVEV, per germline (reference sequence). V shed 5 bases, J shed 2 bases, and the junction held 13 bases outside the gene matches. The CDR3 DNA reads as TGTGCCAGCAGTGCATCTACAGGGGAAACGATCACAGATACGCAGTATTTT. As protein: CASSASTGETITDTQYF.

The chain combines TRBV30 with TRBJ1-2; D possibly corresponds to TRBD1 (5 bases). Germline loops: CDR1 GTSNPN, CDR2 SVGIG (reference sequence). The V end lost 0 bases, the J end lost 4 bases, and 15 bases lay between the germline ends. The CDR3 is 15 residues long. Here the CDR3 DNA reads TGTGCCTGGAGTGTAGGGCAGCTGGGGGGCTATGGCTACACCTTC. Amino acids: CAWSVGQLGGYGYTF.

Notes on this clone: This same CDR3 is encoded by further DNA sequences in the sample. The chain recombines TRBV7-9 with TRBJ2-7; 10 bases are a match to TRBD2. J gave up 2 bases and V 5 bases, and 3 bases lay outside the gene matches. Germline lookup yields CDR1 SEHNR and CDR2 FQNEAQ (reference sequence). This CDR3 is 14 amino acids long. The CDR3 sequence is CASSPGTSAYEQYF. The CDR3 nucleotides read TGTGCCAGCAGCCCAGGGACTAGCGCCTACGAGCAGTACTTC. The full variable domain, rest sourced from reference TRBV7-9 and TRBJ2-7, is DTGVSQNPRHKITKRGQNVTFRCDPISEHNRLYWYRQTLGQGPEFLTYFQNEAQLEKSRLLSDRFSAERPKGSFSTLEIQRTEQGDSAMYLCASSPGTSAYEQYFGPGTRLTVT.

The rearrangement uses TRBV28 and TRBJ2-7, with 7 bases lining up with TRBD1. Germline V gene data show CDR1 as MDHEN and CDR2 as SYDVKM. Unmatched junction bases numbered 4, after V lost 5 bases and J lost 3 bases. The CDR3 covers 13 residues. CDR3 loop: CASSPTGFYEQYF. CDR3 nucleotide sequence: TGTGCCAGCAGTCCGACAGGGTTCTACGAGCAGTACTTC.

Only one count was recorded for this clone. V and J are TRBV28 and TRBJ2-5; maybe TRBD1 (6 bases). Germline V CDR1 and CDR2: MDHEN, SYDVKM. The germline V and J ends were trimmed by 2 bases and 6 bases, with 16 bases remaining between them. This CDR3 is built from 15 residues. The CDR3 nucleotides are TGTGCCAGCAGTTTACCAACCGGGACAATACAGACCCAGTACTTC. Residues: CASSLPTGTIQTQYF.